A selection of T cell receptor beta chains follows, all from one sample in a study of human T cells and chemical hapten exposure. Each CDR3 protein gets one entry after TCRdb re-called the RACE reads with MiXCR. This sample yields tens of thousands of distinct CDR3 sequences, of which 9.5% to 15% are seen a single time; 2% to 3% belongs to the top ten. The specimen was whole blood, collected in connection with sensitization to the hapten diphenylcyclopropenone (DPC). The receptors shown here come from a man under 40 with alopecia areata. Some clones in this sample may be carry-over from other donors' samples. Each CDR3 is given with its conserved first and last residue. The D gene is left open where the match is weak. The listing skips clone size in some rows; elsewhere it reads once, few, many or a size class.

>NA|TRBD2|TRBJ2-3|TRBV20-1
CSARTSGASGSTDTQYF
TGCAGTGCTAGAACCTCTGGGGCTAGCGGAAGCACAGATACGCAGTATTTT
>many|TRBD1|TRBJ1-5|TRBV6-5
CASSRDRVSNQPQHF
TGTGCCAGCAGTCGCGACAGGGTTAGCAATCAGCCCCAGCATTTT
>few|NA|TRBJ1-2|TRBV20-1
CSAREYVAVGYTF
TGCAGTGCTAGAGAGTACGTTGCGGTAGGCTACACCTTC
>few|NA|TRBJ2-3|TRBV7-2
CASSLDPGSTDTQYF
TGTGCCAGCAGCTTAGACCCGGGGAGCACAGATACGCAGTATTTT
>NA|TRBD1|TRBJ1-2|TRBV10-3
CAISGGQAQGYGYTF
TGTGCCATCAGTGGGGGACAGGCCCAGGGCTATGGCTACACCTTC
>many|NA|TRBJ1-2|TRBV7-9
CASSSGQFSIGYTF
TGTGCCAGCAGCTCCGGACAGTTCTCAATTGGCTACACCTTC
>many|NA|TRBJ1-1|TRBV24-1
CATTTAGNTEAFF
TGTGCCACCACAACAGCAGGGAACACTGAAGCTTTCTTT
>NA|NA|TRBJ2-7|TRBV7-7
CASSYGDGGSYEQYF
TGTGCTAGCAGCTACGGGGACGGAGGATCCTACGAGCAGTACTTC
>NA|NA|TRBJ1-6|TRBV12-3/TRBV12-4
CVSFEAGTRSPLHF
TGTGTCAGCTTCGAAGCCGGGACTAGATCACCCCTCCACTTT
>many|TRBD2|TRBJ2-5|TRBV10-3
CAISESRPMLAGVETQYF
TGTGCCATCAGTGAGTCGCGCCCCATGCTAGCGGGGGTGGAGACCCAGTACTTC
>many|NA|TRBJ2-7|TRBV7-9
CASSFGDRTYEQYF
TGTGCCAGCAGCTTCGGTGACAGGACCTACGAGCAGTACTTC
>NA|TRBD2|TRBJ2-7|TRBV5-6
CASRHRGLAGRYYEQYF
TGTGCCAGCAGACACCGCGGACTAGCGGGGCGGTACTACGAGCAGTACTTC
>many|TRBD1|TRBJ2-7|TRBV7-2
CASSFKTGTVYYEQYF
TGTGCCAGCAGCTTTAAAACCGGGACAGTCTACTATGAGCAGTACTTC
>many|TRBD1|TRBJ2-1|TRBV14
CASSFDRVLNEQFF
TGTGCCAGCAGCTTCGACAGGGTCCTTAATGAGCAGTTCTTC
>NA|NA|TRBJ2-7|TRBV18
CASSPDRNSYEQYF
TGTGCCAGCTCACCTGACAGGAACTCCTACGAGCAGTACTTC
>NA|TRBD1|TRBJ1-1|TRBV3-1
CASSQGSFVDRASTEAFF
TGTGCCAGCAGCCAGGGGAGTTTCGTGGACAGGGCCTCCACTGAAGCTTTCTTT
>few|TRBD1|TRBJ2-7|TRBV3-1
CASATLGTDYEQYF
TGTGCCAGCGCGACCCTAGGGACAGACTACGAGCAGTACTTC
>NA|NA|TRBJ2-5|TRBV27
CASRNLQGTQYF
TGTGCCAGCCGAAACCTTCAGGGGACCCAGTACTTC
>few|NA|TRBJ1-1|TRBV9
CASSGEGNTEAFF
TGTGCCAGCAGCGGGGAGGGGAACACTGAAGCTTTCTTT
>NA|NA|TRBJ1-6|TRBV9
CASNRRGNSPLHF
TGTGCCAGCAACCGCAGGGGCAATTCACCCCTCCACTTT
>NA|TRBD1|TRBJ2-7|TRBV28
CASRDRAIGEQYF
TGTGCCAGCAGGGACAGGGCGATAGGCGAGCAGTACTTC
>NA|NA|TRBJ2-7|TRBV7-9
CASSLGGSAYEQYF
TGTGCCAGCAGCTTAGGGGGAAGTGCCTACGAGCAGTACTTC
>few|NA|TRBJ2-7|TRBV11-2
CASSLARGLLTYEQYF
TGTGCCAGCAGCTTAGCGAGGGGACTTTTAACCTACGAGCAGTACTTC
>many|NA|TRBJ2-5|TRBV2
CASSLGGEQGETQYF
TGTGCCAGCAGTTTAGGGGGGGAGCAAGGAGAGACCCAGTACTTC
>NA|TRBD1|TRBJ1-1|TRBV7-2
CASSPRTGMNTEAFF
TGTGCCAGCAGCCCCCGGACAGGGATGAACACTGAAGCTTTCTTT
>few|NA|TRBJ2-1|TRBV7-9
CASSPGRINEQFF
TGTGCCAGCAGCCCTGGACGGATCAATGAGCAGTTCTTC
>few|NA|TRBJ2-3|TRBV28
CASTSRDTQYF
TGTGCCAGTACATCAAGAGATACGCAGTATTTT
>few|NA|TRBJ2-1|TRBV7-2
CASSLDPYNEQFF
TGTGCCAGCAGCTTAGACCCTTACAATGAGCAGTTCTTC
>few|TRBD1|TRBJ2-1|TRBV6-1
CASILGQGGNEQFF
TGTGCCAGCATATTGGGACAGGGGGGCAATGAGCAGTTCTTC
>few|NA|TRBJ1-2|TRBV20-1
CSAGPHTSGYTF
TGCAGTGCGGGACCTCACACGAGCGGCTACACCTTC
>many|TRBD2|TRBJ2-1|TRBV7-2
CASSLVSGGASSYNEQFF
TGTGCCAGCAGCTTAGTTAGCGGGGGGGCGAGCTCCTACAATGAGCAGTTCTTC
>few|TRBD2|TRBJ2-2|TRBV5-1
CASSAGGVTNTGELFF
TGCGCCAGCAGCGCGGGAGGGGTTACGAACACCGGGGAGCTGTTTTTT
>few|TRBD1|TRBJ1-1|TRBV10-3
CATGQGANTEAFF
TGTGCCACCGGACAGGGGGCGAACACTGAAGCTTTCTTT
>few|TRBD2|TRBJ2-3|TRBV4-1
CASSQASGRGTDTQYF
TGCGCCAGCAGCCAAGCGTCGGGGAGGGGCACAGATACGCAGTATTTT
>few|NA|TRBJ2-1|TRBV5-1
CASSLSGLSSYNEQFF
TGCGCCAGCAGCTTATCAGGGCTCAGCTCCTACAATGAGCAGTTCTTC
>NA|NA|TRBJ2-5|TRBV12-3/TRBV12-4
CASSLVLGWGQETQYF
TGTGCCAGCAGTTTAGTCCTGGGGTGGGGCCAAGAGACCCAGTACTTC
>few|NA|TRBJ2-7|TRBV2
CASSGQGRSYEQYF
TGTGCCAGCAGTGGTCAGGGTAGAAGCTACGAGCAGTACTTC
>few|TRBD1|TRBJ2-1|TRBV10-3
CAISESRDRVNEQFF
TGTGCCATCAGTGAGTCTCGGGACAGGGTCAATGAGCAGTTCTTC
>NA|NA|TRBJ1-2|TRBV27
CASSLGRSNYGYTF
TGTGCCAGCAGTTTAGGGCGTTCTAACTATGGCTACACCTTC
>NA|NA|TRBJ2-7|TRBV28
CASSSHPLQGSYEQYF
TGTGCCAGCAGTAGCCACCCCCTACAGGGATCCTACGAGCAGTACTTC
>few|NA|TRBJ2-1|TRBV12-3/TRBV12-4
CASSLRDPNTYNEQFF
TGTGCCAGCAGTCTCAGGGACCCCAACACCTACAATGAGCAGTTCTTC
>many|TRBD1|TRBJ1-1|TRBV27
CASRETGGFTNTEAFF
TGTGCCAGCAGAGAAACAGGGGGCTTTACGAACACTGAAGCTTTCTTT